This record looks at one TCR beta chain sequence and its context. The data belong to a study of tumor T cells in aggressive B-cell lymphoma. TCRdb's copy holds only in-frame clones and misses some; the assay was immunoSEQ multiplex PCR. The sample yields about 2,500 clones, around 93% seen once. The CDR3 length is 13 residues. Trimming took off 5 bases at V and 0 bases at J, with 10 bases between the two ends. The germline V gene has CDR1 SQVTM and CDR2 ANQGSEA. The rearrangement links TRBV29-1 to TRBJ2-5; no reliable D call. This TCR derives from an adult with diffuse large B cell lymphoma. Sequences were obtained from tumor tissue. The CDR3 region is CSVISRYQETQYF. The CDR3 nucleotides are TGCAGCGTTATCTCCCGGTACCAAGAGACCCAGTACTTC. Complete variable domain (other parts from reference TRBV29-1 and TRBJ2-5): SAVISQKPSRDICQRGTSLTIQCQVDSQVTMMFWYRQQPGQSLTLIATANQGSEATYESGFVIDKFPISRPNLTFSTLTVSNMSPEDSSIYLCSVISRYQETQYFGPGTRLLVL.